These T cell receptor beta chains were read from a single sample in a study of T cells after yellow fever vaccination. From the 5' RACE reads, TCRdb called clonotypes with MiXCR, one entry per CDR3 protein. The data show a few hundred thousand distinct CDR3 sequences, roughly a sixth seen once. Source: PBMCs, taken before the yellow fever booster vaccination. These receptor sequences come from a man aged 18 to 35 who received the YFV17D yellow fever vaccine. CDR3s include the opening cysteine and the closing phenylalanine or tryptophan. A D gene is named only where the DNA matches it firmly. Clone size, where shown, is once, few, many, or a class for clones that have expanded.

CDR3 DNA	CDR3 protein	CDR3 length	J gene	D gene	V gene	clone size
TGCGCCAGCAGCTTGAACACAATTAATGAAAAACTGTTTTTT	CASSLNTINEKLFF	14	TRBJ1-4	NA	TRBV5-1	NA
TGCAGTGCTAGGGGGACCAGCTATGGCTACACCTTC	CSARGTSYGYTF	12	TRBJ1-2	NA	TRBV20-1	few
TGTGCCAGCAGTTCGACCCTCTCTTCAGTGGGAAACACCATATATTTT	CASSSTLSSVGNTIYF	16	TRBJ1-3	NA	TRBV12-3/TRBV12-4	few
TGCGGACTGAGGGTTCGGCAGACCCAGTACTTC	CGLRVRQTQYF	11	TRBJ2-5	NA	TRBV20-1	few
TGTGCCAGCAGTCGCGTCTCAGGGGAGCAGTACTTC	CASSRVSGEQYF	12	TRBJ2-7	NA	TRBV12-3/TRBV12-4	NA
TGTGCCAGCAGAAGGCTCGAGGGGAACACTGAAGCTTTCTTT	CASRRLEGNTEAFF	14	TRBJ1-1	NA	TRBV27	many
TGTGCCAGCAGCCTAGGCCAAGAGTCCTACGAGCAGTACTTC	CASSLGQESYEQYF	14	TRBJ2-7	NA	TRBV28	NA
TGCGCCAGCAGCCAAGATGCGGGACAGATCACAGATACGCAGTATTTT	CASSQDAGQITDTQYF	16	TRBJ2-3	NA	TRBV4-1	NA
TGCAGTGCTCAGGACGGTACCAATCAGCCCCAGCATTTT	CSAQDGTNQPQHF	13	TRBJ1-5	NA	TRBV20-1	NA
TGTGCCAGCAGCCTGACCCTCCTCGGGGGCTACACCTTC	CASSLTLLGGYTF	13	TRBJ1-2	NA	TRBV12-3/TRBV12-4	few
TGTGCCAGCAGTTTCATCAGGGCTGATACGCAGTATTTT	CASSFIRADTQYF	13	TRBJ2-3	NA	TRBV6-2/TRBV6-3	few
TGTGCCAGCATCGGTAGCTCTGGAAACACCATATATTTT	CASIGSSGNTIYF	13	TRBJ1-3	NA	TRBV6-5	few
TGTGCCAGCAGCTTGAAAGGGGGGAGGACAGATACGCAGTATTTT	CASSLKGGRTDTQYF	15	TRBJ2-3	NA	TRBV9	few
TGCGCCAGCAGCCAAGATCGGTCAGCAAATTCACCCCTCCACTTT	CASSQDRSANSPLHF	15	TRBJ1-6	NA	TRBV4-3	NA
TGTGCCAGCTCACCGTCCCAGGGGTTCTCTGGAAACACCATATATTTT	CASSPSQGFSGNTIYF	16	TRBJ1-3	NA	TRBV18	many
TGTGCCAGCAGCTCGGTACAACTAGGGGATAACGGGACTAGCGGGGGCAGCACAGATACGCAGTATTTT	CASSSVQLGDNGTSGGSTDTQYF	23	TRBJ2-3	TRBD2	TRBV7-3	NA
TGTGCCAGCAGTTACGCGGGGGAGCAGTACTTC	CASSYAGEQYF	11	TRBJ2-7	NA	TRBV6-5	few
TGTGCCTGCAGGCGGGTCGGGGGTGCACGCACAGATACGCAGTATTTT	CACRRVGGARTDTQYF	16	TRBJ2-3	NA	TRBV30	NA
TGTGCCAGCAGTCCACAGATGAACACTGAAGCTTTCTTT	CASSPQMNTEAFF	13	TRBJ1-1	NA	TRBV12-3/TRBV12-4	many
TGTGCCAGCAGTTTATTGGAAAGCTCCTACAATGAGCAGTTCTTC	CASSLLESSYNEQFF	15	TRBJ2-1	NA	TRBV27	many
TGCAGTGCTAGAGATCTTACCCTATCCTCGTATGAGCAGTTCTTC	CSARDLTLSSYEQFF	15	TRBJ2-1	NA	TRBV20-1	NA
TGTGCCAGCAGCCCCGAATGGGGCACAGATACGCAGTATTTT	CASSPEWGTDTQYF	14	TRBJ2-3	NA	TRBV27	many
TGCGCCAGCAGAAGGGGGAGCGGCACTGAAGCTTTCTTT	CASRRGSGTEAFF	13	TRBJ1-1	NA	TRBV5-1	few
TGTGCCAGCAGTTACCTCGGGGCAGAGAATGAAAAACTGTTTTTT	CASSYLGAENEKLFF	15	TRBJ1-4	NA	TRBV6-2/TRBV6-3	few
TGTGCCAGCAGTTTTATCTTCGGGGATGAGCAGTTCTTC	CASSFIFGDEQFF	13	TRBJ2-1	NA	TRBV6-5	NA
TGTGCCAGCAGCGTAGGTGGGACAGGGATCTCCTACGAGCAGTACTTC	CASSVGGTGISYEQYF	16	TRBJ2-7	TRBD1	TRBV9	few
TGTGCCAGCAGCCTTATGTTGGACCCCGGGGAGCTGTTTTTT	CASSLMLDPGELFF	14	TRBJ2-2	NA	TRBV7-8	NA
TGCGCCAGCAGCCAAGCCCATGGGGGTGGAAGAGGCTACACCTTC	CASSQAHGGGRGYTF	15	TRBJ1-2	NA	TRBV4-1	few
TGTGCCAGCAGTTATGACAGGTTTTACGAGCAGTACTTC	CASSYDRFYEQYF	13	TRBJ2-7	NA	TRBV7-9	NA
TGCGACAGCAGCTTTCGGACTTATCTTGGGGAGCTGTTTTTT	CDSSFRTYLGELFF	14	TRBJ2-2	NA	TRBV5-1	NA
TGTGCCAGCAGTGAAGAAGAGGGACAGGGGCCCTACGAGCAGTACTTC	CASSEEEGQGPYEQYF	16	TRBJ2-7	TRBD1	TRBV6-1	once
TGTGCCAGCAGCCCCTACCACGGGGCTAATGAAAAACTGTTTTTT	CASSPYHGANEKLFF	15	TRBJ1-4	NA	TRBV3-1	few
TGCGCCAGCAGCCCGAGGACAGGGCGGCAAGAGACCCAGTACTTC	CASSPRTGRQETQYF	15	TRBJ2-5	TRBD1	TRBV4-1	NA
TGTGCCAGCAGCACAAGTCTTACGAACACCGGGGAGCTGTTTTTT	CASSTSLTNTGELFF	15	TRBJ2-2	NA	TRBV27	few
TGTGCCACCAGTGACCCAGACAGGGTGATAGGAAGGTACAATGAGCAGTTCTTC	CATSDPDRVIGRYNEQFF	18	TRBJ2-1	TRBD1	TRBV24-1	NA
TGTGCCACCAGCATTAGACAGGGGTCTGAAGCTTTCTTT	CATSIRQGSEAFF	13	TRBJ1-1	TRBD1	TRBV15	NA
TGTGCCAGCAGCTTAGGGCCGCCGAAGGCGGACTATGGCTACACCTTC	CASSLGPPKADYGYTF	16	TRBJ1-2	NA	TRBV7-2	NA
TGTGCCAGCAGGGGGGCGGGAGGCATAAACACTGAAGCTTTCTTT	CASRGAGGINTEAFF	15	TRBJ1-1	NA	TRBV25-1	NA
TGTGCCAGCAGCCGGACCCTAACAGGGGAATTGTGGACAGATACGCAGTATTTT	CASSRTLTGELWTDTQYF	18	TRBJ2-3	TRBD1	TRBV3-1	few
TGTGCCAGCAGATCGACTACGTCTCGCGGCTACACCTTC	CASRSTTSRGYTF	13	TRBJ1-2	NA	TRBV27	NA
TGTGCCAGCAGCGTATCCGGCGGATTGACGTCTCGGGATACGCAGTATTTT	CASSVSGGLTSRDTQYF	17	TRBJ2-3	NA	TRBV9	many
TGTGCCAGCAGTCGGACAGGGCTACTCAACACTGAAGCTTTCTTT	CASSRTGLLNTEAFF	15	TRBJ1-1	TRBD1	TRBV6-2/TRBV6-3	NA
TGTGCCAGCAGCCAAGCCGGGCAGGGAGGTGAGGGCTACACCTTC	CASSQAGQGGEGYTF	15	TRBJ1-2	NA	TRBV4-2	NA